This section outlines one T cell receptor beta chain sequence together with its context. Its antigen target is currently unknown. Base qualities were left out, and no much larger clone turns up one base away. Sequences SQVTM (CDR1) and ANQGSEA (CDR2) are obtained from the germline V gene. Including the terminal cysteine and phenylalanine, the CDR3 comprises 15 residues. The kept DNA is CDR3 alone, 45 bases in frame from the first base. The germline V end is reduced by 6 bases and the J end by 1 base; junction bases left unmatched: 6. This specimen comes from a study of technical replicates of blood from a few donors (dated by TCRdb to about 2017). The library was prepared using the immunoSEQ multiplex PCR assay. As stored in TCRdb, this immuneACCESS dataset retains in-frame rearrangements with V and J assigned. A fraction of the clones does not appear; measured against another copy, unresolved V genes explain less than half of the discrepancy, and the remainder lacks a known reason. The sample data list approximately 12,000 clones, and around 95% of these were observed just once. 7.2% of the sample is held by the ten biggest clonotypes.

The chain is assembled from TRBV29-1 and TRBJ2-3, with 11 bases aligning to TRBD2. This clonotype originated in a human donor in good health. Material for sequencing was PBMCs. The nucleotide sequence is TGCAGCGTCGCTGGGACTAGCGGTGGCACAGATACGCAGTATTTT. Its protein product is CSVAGTSGGTDTQYF.